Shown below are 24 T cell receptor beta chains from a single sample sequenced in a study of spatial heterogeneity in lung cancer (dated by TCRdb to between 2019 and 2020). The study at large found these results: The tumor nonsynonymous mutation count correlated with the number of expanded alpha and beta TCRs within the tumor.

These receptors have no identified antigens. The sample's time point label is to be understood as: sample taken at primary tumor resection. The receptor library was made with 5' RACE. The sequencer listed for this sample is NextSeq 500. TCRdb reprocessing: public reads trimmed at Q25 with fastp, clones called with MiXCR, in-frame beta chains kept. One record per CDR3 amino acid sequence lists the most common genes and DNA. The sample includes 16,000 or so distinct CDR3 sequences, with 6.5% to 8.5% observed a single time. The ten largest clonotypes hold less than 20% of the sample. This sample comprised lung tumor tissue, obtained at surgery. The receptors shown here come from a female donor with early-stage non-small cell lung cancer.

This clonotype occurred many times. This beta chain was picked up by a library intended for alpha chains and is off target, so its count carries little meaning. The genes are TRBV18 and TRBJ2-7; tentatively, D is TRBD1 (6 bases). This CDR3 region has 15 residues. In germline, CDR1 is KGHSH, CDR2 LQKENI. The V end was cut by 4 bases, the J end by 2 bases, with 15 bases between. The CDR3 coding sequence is TGTGCCAGCTCACACGGGACACCGGTGGCCTACGAGCAGTACTTC. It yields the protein CASSHGTPVAYEQYF. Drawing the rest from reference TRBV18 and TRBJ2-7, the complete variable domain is NAGVMQNPRHLVRRRGQEARLRCSPMKGHSHVYWYRQLPEEGLKFMVYLQKENIIDESGMPKERFSAEFPKEGPSILRIQQVVRGDSAAYFCASSHGTPVAYEQYFGPGTRLTVT.

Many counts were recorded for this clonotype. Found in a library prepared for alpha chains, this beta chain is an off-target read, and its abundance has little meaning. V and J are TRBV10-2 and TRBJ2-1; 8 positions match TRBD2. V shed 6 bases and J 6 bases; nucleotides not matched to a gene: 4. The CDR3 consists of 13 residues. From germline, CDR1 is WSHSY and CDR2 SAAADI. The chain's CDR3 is CASRGLGPNEQFF. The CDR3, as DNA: TGCGCCAGCAGGGGACTAGGGCCCAATGAGCAGTTCTTC.

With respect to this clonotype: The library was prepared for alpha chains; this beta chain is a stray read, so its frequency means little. CDR3 residues: CASRVDLNTEAFF. CDR3 coding DNA: TGTGCCAGCAGGGTTGACCTGAACACTGAAGCTTTCTTT. The chain has TRBV7-2 and TRBJ1-1; no clear D. CDR1 SGHTA and CDR2 FQGNSA come from the germline V gene. The CDR3 is made up of 13 amino acids. Trimming pared 6 bases from V and 0 bases from J, leaving 8 bases between.

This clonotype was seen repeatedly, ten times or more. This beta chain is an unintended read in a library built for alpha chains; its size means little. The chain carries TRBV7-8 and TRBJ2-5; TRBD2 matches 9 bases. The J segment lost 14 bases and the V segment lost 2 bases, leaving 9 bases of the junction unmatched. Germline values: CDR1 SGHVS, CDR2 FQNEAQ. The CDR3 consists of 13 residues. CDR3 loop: CASSLSLAGLAYF. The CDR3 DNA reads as TGTGCCAGCAGCTTAAGTCTAGCGGGACTAGCATACTTC.

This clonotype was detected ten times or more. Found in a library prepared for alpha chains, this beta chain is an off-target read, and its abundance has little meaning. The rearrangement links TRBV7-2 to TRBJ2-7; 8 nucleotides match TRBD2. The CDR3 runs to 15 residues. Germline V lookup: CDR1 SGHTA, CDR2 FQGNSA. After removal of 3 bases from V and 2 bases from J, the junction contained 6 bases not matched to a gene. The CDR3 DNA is TGTGCCAGCAGCTTGGGAGCGGGGGCCGCCTACGAGCAGTACTTC. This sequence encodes CASSLGAGAAYEQYF.

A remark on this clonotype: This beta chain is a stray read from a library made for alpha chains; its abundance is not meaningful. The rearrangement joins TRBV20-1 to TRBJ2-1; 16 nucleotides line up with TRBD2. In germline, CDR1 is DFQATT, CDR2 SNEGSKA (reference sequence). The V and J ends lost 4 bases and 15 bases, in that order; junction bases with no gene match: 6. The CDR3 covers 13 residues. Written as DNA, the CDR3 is TGCAGTGCTATGCCGGGACTAGCGGGGGGGACGTTCTTC. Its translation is CSAMPGLAGGTFF.

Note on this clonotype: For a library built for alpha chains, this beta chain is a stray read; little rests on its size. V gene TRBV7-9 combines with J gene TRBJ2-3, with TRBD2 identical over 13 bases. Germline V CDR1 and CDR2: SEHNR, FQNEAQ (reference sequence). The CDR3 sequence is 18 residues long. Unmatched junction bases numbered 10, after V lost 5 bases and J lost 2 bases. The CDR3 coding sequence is TGTGCCAGCAGCCTATCGACTAGCGGGGGGTTATACACAGATACGCAGTATTTT. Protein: CASSLSTSGGLYTDTQYF.

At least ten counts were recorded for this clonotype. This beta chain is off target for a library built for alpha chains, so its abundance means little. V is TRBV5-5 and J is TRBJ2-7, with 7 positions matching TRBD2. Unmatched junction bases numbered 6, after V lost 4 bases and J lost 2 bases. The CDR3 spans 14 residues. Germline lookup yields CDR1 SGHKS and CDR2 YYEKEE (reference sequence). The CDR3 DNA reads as TGTGCCAGCAGCATAGCCGGGGGGACCTACGAGCAGTACTTC. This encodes CASSIAGGTYEQYF.

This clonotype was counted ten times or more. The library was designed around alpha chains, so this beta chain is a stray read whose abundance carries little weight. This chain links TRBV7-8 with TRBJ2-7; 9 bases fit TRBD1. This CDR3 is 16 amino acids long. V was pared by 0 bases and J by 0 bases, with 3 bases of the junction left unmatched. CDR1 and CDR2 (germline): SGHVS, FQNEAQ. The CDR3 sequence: CASSLAGTGNSYEQYF. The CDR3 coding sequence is TGTGCCAGCAGCTTAGCGGGGACAGGGAACTCCTACGAGCAGTACTTC.

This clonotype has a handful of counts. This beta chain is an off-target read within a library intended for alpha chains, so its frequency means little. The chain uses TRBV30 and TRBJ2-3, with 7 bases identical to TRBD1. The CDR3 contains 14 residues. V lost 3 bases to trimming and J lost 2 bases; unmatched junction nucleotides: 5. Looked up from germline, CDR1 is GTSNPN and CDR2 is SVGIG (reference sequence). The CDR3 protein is CAWSPGQSTDTQYF. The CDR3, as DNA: TGTGCCTGGAGCCCGGGACAGTCCACAGATACGCAGTATTTT.

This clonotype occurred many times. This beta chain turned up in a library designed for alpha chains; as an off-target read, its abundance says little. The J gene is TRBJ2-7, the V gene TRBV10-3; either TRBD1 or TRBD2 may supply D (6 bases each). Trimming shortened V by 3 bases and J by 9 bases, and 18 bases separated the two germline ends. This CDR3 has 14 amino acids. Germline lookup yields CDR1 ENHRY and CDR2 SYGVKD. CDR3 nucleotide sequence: TGTGCCATCAGTGATAAGGGGGGATTAGACGGGCAGTACTTC. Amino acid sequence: CAISDKGGLDGQYF.

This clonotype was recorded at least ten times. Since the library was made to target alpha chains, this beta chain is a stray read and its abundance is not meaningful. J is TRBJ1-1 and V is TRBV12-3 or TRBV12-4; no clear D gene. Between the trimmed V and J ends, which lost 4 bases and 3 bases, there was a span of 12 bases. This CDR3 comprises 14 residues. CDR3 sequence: CASSWEGQDTEAFF. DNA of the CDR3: TGTGCCAGCAGTTGGGAGGGTCAGGACACTGAAGCTTTCTTT.

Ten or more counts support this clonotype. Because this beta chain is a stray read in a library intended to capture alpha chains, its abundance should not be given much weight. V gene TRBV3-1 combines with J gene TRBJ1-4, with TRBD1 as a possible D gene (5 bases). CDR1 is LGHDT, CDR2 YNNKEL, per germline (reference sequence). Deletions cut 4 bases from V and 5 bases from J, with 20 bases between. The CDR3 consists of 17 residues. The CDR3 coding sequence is TGTGCCAGCAGCCGAGGGGTGAACAGGAAGGGAAATGAAAAACTGTTTTTT. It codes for CASSRGVNRKGNEKLFF.

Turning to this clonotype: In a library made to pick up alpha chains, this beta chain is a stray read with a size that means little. The CDR3 coding sequence is TGTGCCAGCGCAAAAGGCAGACTTAACTATGGCTACACCTTC. Translated, it gives CASAKGRLNYGYTF. The chain couples TRBV6-5 to TRBJ1-2; D is unresolved. Germline-derived CDR1 and CDR2 are MNHEY and SVGAGI. This CDR3 has 14 residues. V gave up 8 bases and J gave up 1 base, with 14 bases separating them.

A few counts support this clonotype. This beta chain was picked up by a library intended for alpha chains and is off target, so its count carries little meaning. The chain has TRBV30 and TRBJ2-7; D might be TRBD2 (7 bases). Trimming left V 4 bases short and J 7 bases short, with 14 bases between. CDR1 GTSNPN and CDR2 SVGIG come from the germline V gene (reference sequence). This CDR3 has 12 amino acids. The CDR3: CAWTGGAGEQYF. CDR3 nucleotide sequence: TGTGCCTGGACGGGGGGCGCGGGTGAGCAGTACTTC.

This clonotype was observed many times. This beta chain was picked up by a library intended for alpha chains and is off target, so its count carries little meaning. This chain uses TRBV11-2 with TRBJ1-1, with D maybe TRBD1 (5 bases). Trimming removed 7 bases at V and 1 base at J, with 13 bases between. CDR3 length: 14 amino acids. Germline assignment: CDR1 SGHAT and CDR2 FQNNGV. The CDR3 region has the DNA TGTGCCAGCAACACAGGCCAAGCGAACACTGAAGCTTTCTTT. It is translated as CASNTGQANTEAFF.

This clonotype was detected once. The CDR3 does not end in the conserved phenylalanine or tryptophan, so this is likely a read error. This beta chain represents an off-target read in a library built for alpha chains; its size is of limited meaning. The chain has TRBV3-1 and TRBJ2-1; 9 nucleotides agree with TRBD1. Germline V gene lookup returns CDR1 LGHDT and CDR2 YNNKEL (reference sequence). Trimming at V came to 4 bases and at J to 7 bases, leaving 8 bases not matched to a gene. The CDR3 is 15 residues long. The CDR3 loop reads CASSRPLTGGNEQFL. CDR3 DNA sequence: TGTGCCAGCAGCCGACCTCTGACAGGGGGAAATGAGCAGTTCTTG.

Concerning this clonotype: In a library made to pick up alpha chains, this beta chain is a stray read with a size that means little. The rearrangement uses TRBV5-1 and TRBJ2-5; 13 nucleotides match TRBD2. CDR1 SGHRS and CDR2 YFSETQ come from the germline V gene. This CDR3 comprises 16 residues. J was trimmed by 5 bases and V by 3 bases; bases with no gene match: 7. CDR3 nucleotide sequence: TGCGCCAGCAGCTCTACACTAGCGGGGGGGCAGGAGACCCAGTACTTC. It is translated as CASSSTLAGGQETQYF.

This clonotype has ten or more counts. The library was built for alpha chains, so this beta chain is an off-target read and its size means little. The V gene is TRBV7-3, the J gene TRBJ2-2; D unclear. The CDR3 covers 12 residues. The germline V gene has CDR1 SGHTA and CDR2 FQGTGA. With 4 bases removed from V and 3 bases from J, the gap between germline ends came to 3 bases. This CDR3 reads CASSYYTGELFF. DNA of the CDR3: TGTGCCAGCAGCTACTACACCGGGGAGCTGTTTTTT.

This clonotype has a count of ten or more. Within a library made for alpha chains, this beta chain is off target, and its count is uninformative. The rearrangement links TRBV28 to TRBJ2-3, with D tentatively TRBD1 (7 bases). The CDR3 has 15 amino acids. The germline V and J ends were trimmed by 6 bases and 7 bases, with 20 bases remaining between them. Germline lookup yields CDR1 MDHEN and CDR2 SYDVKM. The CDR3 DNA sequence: TGTGCCAGCAGCGACAGGGAGGCCTATACCAATACGCAGTATTTT. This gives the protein CASSDREAYTNTQYF.

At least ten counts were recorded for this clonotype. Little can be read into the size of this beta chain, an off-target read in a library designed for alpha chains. Here the CDR3 reads CSARDRVGGDTEAFF. The CDR3 coding sequence is TGCAGTGCTAGAGATCGGGTGGGTGGAGACACTGAAGCTTTCTTT. The chain is built from TRBV20-1 and TRBJ1-1; the D is unclear. Per germline, CDR1 DFQATT and CDR2 SNEGSKA (reference sequence). V dropped 0 bases and J dropped 3 bases, with 14 bases sitting between them. The CDR3 extends over 15 amino acids.

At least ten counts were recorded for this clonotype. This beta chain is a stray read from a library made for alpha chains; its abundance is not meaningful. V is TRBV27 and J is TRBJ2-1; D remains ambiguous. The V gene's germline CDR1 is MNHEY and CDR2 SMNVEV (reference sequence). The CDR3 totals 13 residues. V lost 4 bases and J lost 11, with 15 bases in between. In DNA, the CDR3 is TGTGCCAGCAGTTGGGCCGCCGAAGGGCAGCAGTTCTTC. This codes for CASSWAAEGQQFF.

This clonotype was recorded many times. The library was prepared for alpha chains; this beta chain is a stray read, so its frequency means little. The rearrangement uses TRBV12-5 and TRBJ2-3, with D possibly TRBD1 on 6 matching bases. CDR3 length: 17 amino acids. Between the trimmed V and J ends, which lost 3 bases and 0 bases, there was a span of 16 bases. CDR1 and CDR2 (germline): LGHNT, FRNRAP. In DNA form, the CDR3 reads TGTGCTAGTGGTTTAGACGACAGGCCCCCTAGCACAGATACGCAGTATTTT. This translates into CASGLDDRPPSTDTQYF. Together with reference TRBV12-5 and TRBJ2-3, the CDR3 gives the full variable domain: DARVTQTPRHKVTEMGQEVTMRCQPILGHNTVFWYRQTMMQGLELLAYFRNRAPLDDSGMPKDRFSAEMPDATLATLKIQPSEPRDSAVYFCASGLDDRPPSTDTQYFGPGTRLTVL.

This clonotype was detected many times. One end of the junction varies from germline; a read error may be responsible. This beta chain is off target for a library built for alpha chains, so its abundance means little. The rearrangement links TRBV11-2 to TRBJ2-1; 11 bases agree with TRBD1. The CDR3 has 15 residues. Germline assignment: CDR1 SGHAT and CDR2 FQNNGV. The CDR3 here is CASSPGQGAYYEQFF. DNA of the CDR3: TGTGCCAGCAGCCCAGGACAGGGGGCCTACTATGAGCAGTTCTTC. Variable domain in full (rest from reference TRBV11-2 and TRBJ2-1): EAGVAQSPRYKIIEKRQSVAFWCNPISGHATLYWYQQILGQGPKLLIQFQNNGVVDDSQLPKDRFSAERLKGVDSTLKIQPAKLEDSAVYLCASSPGQGAYYEQFFGPGTRLTVL.